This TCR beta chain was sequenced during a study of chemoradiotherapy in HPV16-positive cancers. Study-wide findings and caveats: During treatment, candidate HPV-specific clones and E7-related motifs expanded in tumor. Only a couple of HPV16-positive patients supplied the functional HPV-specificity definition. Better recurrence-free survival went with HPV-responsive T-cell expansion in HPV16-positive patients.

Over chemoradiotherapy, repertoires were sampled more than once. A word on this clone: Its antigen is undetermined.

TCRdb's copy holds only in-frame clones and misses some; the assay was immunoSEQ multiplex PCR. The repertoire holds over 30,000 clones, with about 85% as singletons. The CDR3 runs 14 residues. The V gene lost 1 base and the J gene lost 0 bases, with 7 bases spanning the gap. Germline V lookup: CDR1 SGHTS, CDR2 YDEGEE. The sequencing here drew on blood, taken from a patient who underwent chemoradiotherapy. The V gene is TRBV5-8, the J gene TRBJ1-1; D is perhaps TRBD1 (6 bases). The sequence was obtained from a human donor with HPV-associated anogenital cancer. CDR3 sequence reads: CASSLTGMNTEAFF. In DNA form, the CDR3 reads TGTGCCAGCAGCTTGACAGGGATGAACACTGAAGCTTTCTTT.